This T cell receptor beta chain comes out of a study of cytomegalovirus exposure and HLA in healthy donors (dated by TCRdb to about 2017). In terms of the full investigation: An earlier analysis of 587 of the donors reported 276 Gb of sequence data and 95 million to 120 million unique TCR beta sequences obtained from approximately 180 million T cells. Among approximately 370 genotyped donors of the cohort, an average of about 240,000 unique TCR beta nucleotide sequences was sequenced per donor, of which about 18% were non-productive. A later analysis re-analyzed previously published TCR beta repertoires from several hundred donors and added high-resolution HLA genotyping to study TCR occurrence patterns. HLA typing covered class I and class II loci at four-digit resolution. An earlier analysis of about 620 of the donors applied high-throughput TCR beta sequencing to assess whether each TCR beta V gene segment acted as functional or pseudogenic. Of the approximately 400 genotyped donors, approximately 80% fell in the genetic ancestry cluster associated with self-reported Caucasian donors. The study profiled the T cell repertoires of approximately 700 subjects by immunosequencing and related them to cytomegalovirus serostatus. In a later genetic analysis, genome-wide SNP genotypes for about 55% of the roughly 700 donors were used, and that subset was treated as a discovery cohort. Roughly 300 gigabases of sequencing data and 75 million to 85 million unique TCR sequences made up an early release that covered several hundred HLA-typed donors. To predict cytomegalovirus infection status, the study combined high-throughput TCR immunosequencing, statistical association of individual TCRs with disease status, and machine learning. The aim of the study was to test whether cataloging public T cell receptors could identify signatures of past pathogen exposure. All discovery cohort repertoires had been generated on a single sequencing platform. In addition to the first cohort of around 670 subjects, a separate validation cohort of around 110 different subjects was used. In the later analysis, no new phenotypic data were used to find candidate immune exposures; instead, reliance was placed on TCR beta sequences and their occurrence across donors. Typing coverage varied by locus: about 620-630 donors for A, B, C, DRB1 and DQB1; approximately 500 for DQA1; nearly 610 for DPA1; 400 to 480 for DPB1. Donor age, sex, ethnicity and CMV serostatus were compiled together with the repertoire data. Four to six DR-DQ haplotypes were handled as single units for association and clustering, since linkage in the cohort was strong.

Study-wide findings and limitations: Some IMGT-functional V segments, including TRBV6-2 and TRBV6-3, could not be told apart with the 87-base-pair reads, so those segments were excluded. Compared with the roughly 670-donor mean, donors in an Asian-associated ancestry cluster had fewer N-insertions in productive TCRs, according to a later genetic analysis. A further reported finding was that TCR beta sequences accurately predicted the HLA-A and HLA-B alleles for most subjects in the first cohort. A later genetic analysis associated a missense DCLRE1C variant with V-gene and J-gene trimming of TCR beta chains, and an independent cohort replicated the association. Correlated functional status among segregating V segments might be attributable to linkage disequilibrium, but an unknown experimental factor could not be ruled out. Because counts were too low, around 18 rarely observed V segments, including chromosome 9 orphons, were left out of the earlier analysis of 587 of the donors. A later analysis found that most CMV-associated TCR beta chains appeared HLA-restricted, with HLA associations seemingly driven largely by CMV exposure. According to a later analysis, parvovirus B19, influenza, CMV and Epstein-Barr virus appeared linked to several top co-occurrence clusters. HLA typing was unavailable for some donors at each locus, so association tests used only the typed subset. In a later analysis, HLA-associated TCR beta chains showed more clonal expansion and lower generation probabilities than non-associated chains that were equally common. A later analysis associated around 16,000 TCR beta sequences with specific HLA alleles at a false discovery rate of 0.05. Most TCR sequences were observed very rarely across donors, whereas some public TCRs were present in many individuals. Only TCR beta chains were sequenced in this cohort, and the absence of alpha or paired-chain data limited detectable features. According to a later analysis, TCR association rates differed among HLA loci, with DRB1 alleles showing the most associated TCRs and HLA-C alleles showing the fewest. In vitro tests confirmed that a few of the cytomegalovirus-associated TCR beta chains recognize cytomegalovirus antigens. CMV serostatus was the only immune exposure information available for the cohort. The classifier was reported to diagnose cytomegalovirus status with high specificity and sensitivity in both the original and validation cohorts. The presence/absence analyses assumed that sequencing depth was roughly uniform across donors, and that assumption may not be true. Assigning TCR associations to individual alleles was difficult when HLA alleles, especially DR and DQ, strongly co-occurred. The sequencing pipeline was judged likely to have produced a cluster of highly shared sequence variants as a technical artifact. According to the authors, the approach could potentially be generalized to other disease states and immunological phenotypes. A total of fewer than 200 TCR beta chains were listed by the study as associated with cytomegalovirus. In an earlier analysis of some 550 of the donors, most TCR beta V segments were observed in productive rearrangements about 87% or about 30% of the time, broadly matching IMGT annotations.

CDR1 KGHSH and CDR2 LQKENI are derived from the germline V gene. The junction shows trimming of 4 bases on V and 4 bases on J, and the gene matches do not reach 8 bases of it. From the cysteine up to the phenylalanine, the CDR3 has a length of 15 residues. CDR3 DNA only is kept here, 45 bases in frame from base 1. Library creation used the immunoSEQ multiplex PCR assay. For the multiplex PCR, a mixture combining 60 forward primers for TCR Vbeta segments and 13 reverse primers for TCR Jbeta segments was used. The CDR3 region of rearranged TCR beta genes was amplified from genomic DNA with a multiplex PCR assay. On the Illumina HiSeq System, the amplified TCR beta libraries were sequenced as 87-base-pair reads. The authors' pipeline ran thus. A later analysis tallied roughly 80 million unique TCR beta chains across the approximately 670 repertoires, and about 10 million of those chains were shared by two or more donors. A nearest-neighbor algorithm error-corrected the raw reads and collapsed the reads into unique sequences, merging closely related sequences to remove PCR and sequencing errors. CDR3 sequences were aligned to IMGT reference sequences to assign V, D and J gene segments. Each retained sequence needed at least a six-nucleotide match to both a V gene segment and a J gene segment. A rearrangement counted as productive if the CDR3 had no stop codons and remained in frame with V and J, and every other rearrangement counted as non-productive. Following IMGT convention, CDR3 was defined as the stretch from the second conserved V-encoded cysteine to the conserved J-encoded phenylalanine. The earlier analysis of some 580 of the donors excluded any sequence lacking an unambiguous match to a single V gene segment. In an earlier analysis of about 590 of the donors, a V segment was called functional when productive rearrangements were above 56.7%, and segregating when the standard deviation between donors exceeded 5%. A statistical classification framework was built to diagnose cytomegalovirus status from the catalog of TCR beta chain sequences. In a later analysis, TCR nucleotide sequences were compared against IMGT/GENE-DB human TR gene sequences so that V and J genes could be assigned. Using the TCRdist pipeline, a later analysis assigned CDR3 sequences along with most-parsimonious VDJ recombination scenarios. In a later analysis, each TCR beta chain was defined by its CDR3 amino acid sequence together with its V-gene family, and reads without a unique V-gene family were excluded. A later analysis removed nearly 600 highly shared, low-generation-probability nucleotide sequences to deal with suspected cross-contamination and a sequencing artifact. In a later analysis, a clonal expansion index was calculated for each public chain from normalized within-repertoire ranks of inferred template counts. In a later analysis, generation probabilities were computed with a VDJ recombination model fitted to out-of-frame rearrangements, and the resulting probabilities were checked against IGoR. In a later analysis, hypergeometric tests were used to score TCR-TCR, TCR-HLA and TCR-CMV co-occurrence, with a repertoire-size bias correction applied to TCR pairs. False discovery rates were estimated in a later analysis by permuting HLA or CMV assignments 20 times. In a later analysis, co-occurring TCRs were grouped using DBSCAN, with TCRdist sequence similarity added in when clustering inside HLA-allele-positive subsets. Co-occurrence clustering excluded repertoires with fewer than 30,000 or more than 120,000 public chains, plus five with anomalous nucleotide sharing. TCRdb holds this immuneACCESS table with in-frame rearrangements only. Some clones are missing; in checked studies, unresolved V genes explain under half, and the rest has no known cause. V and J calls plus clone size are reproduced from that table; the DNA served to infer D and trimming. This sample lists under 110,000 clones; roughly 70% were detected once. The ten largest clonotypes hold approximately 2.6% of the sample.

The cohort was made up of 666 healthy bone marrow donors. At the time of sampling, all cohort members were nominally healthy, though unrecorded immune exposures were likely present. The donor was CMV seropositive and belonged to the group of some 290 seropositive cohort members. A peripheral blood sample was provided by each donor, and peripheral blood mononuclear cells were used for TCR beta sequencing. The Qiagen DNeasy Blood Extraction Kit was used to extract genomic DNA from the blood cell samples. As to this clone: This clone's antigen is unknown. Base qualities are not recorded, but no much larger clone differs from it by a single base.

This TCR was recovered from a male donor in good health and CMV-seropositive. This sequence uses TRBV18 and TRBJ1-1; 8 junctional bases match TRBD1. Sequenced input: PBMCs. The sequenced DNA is TGTGCCAGCTCACGTGCGACAGGGGAGGCCACTGAAGCTTTCTTT. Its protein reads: CASSRATGEATEAFF.